This passage covers 18 T cell receptor beta chains from one sample sequenced in a study of T cell responses to AZD1222 COVID-19 vaccine. Clones were sequenced by immunoSEQ multiplex PCR, and TCRdb holds only the in-frame ones, with some missing. The sample carries about 160,000 clones, around nine tenths recorded once. The sample consisted of peripheral blood, taken 28 days after the second AZD1222 dose. The receptors shown here come from an adult who received the AZD1222 COVID-19 vaccine.

The V gene is TRBV20-1, the J gene TRBJ2-5; D is possibly TRBD1 or TRBD2 (5 bases each). From germline, CDR1 is DFQATT and CDR2 SNEGSKA (reference sequence). CDR3 size: 11 residues. With 3 bases removed from V and 5 bases from J, the gap between germline ends came to 7 bases. This CDR3 reads CSARGEETQYF. CDR3 coding DNA: TGCAGTGCTAGGGGGGAGGAGACCCAGTACTTC.

There are a few counts of this clone. V gene TRBV3-1 (or the pseudogene TRBV3-2) combines with J gene TRBJ2-7; 9 bases map to TRBD2. The CDR3 is 15 amino acids. Germline V gene data show CDR1 as LGHDT and CDR2 as YNNKEL (reference sequence). V lost 4 bases to trimming and J lost 6 bases; unmatched junction nucleotides: 10. This CDR3 is CASSPGAGGKAEQYF. As DNA, the CDR3 is TGTGCCAGCAGCCCCGGAGCGGGAGGCAAAGCCGAGCAGTACTTC.

The V and J genes are TRBV11-2 and TRBJ2-3, with D hard to call. Germline CDR1 is SGHAT and CDR2 is FQNNGV. Trimming shortened V by 3 bases and J by 6 bases, and 4 bases separated the two germline ends. The CDR3 is 11 residues long. This CDR3 reads CASSFTDTQYF. CDR3 coding DNA: TGTGCCAGCAGCTTTACGGATACGCAGTATTTT.

This chain connects TRBV5-8 to TRBJ1-4; 8 bases map to TRBD1. Trimming at V came to 0 bases and at J to 5 bases, leaving 0 bases not matched to a gene. Germline V CDR1 and CDR2: SGHTS, YDEGEE. The length of the CDR3 is 14 residues. The CDR3 region is CASSLGQGNEKLFF. CDR3 in DNA: TGTGCCAGCAGCTTGGGACAGGGGAATGAAAAACTGTTTTTT.

This chain links TRBV19 with TRBJ1-6; 7 bases fit TRBD1. This CDR3 comprises 14 residues. CDR1 and CDR2 from the germline V gene are LNHDA and SQIVND (reference sequence). Germline trimming cut 4 bases from V and 7 bases from J; bases unmatched to any gene: 4. As DNA, the CDR3 is TGTGCCAGTAGTACTCGACAGGGAAATTCACCCCTCCACTTT. This translates into CASSTRQGNSPLHF.

This chain uses TRBV2 with TRBJ2-5; 11 bases match TRBD2. With 6 bases clipped from V and 2 bases from J, the junction kept 11 bases outside the gene matches. The CDR3 has 17 residues. Germline V gene sequence: CDR1 SNHLY, CDR2 FYNNEI. Written as DNA, the CDR3 is TGTGCCAGCAGCGGACTAGCGGGTAGAGGGGGACAAGAGACCCAGTACTTC. It yields the protein CASSGLAGRGGQETQYF.

The chain recombines TRBV6-4 with TRBJ2-2; a weak D match, TRBD1 (5 bases). Trimming took off 2 bases at V and 2 bases at J, with 6 bases between the two ends. This CDR3 has 14 amino acids. Per the germline V gene, CDR1 is MRHNA and CDR2 is SNTAGT. CDR3 sequence: CASSDQGNTGELFF. CDR3 sequence (DNA): TGTGCCAGCAGTGACCAGGGAAACACCGGGGAGCTGTTTTTT.

The chain joins TRBV5-6 to TRBJ2-3; D perhaps matches TRBD1 (5 bases). Between the trimmed V and J ends, which lost 1 base and 1 base, there was a span of 7 bases. Germline V gene lookup returns CDR1 SGHDT and CDR2 YYEEEE. This CDR3 is 14 amino acids long. The CDR3 sequence: CASSLRGRTDTQYF. CDR3 nucleotides: TGTGCCAGCAGCTTGAGGGGTCGCACAGATACGCAGTATTTT.

The CDR3 reads CASSPRFGAEQETQYF. The CDR3 DNA reads TGTGCCAGCAGCCCCCGGTTTGGGGCCGAACAGGAGACCCAGTACTTC. V usage is TRBV7-6 and J usage is TRBJ2-5; the D gene is possibly TRBD1 (5 bases). The CDR3 sequence is 16 residues long. Germline lookup yields CDR1 SGHVS and CDR2 FNYEAQ. Trimming left V 5 bases short and J 5 bases short, with 21 bases between.

V and J are TRBV29-1 and TRBJ1-1, with a tentative D call TRBD1 (6 bases). From germline, CDR1 is SQVTM and CDR2 ANQGSEA. CDR3 length equals 14 residues. Trimming pared 7 bases from V and 1 base from J, leaving 16 bases between. The DNA of the CDR3 is TGCAGCGCCCACGAAACAGGGAGGAACACTGAAGCTTTCTTT. Translation: CSAHETGRNTEAFF.

This chain connects TRBV7-8 to TRBJ1-5; D is perhaps TRBD1 (5 bases). V was cut by 0 bases and J by 6 bases, with 12 bases left in between. Germline CDR1 reads SGHVS; CDR2 reads FQNEAQ. The CDR3 is 15 amino acids. The DNA for the CDR3 is TGTGCCAGCAGCTTAGCCGGGGCCGGGGGTCAGCCCCAGCATTTT. This sequence encodes CASSLAGAGGQPQHF.

The chain uses TRBV29-1 and TRBJ2-2; 10 bases align to TRBD2. Germline V gives CDR1 SQVTM, CDR2 ANQGSEA. V lost 3 bases and J lost 7; bases outside the gene matches: 5. The CDR3 covers 14 residues. CDR3 DNA: TGCAGCGTTGATCCTAGCGGGAGTCGCGGGGAGCTGTTTTTT. This codes for CSVDPSGSRGELFF.

The chain employs TRBV6-1 and TRBJ2-7; D unclear. Trimming left V 0 bases short and J 8 bases short, with 17 bases between. Per the germline V gene, CDR1 is MNHNS and CDR2 is SASEGT. CDR3 length equals 15 residues. The CDR3 region has the DNA TGTGCCAGCAGTGAAGCATCGGAGTGGGAACGCCAGCAGTACTTC. This sequence encodes CASSEASEWERQQYF.

This rearrangement joins TRBV5-4 to TRBJ1-4; tentative D call: TRBD1 (6 bases). The V gene lost 0 bases and the J gene lost 3 bases, with 12 bases spanning the gap. The CDR3 has 16 amino acids. Germline CDR1 SGHNT, CDR2 YYREEE (reference sequence). CDR3 region: CASSLAGGRANEKLFF. Here the CDR3 DNA reads TGTGCCAGCAGCTTGGCCGGGGGGCGCGCTAATGAAAAACTGTTTTTT. Based on the CDR3 plus reference TRBV5-4 and TRBJ1-4, the full variable domain is ETGVTQSPTHLIKTRGQQVTLRCSSQSGHNTVSWYQQALGQGPQFIFQYYREEENGRGNFPPRFSGLQFPNYSSELNVNALELDDSALYLCASSLAGGRANEKLFFGSGTQLSVL.

This clone was detected ten times or more. The chain carries TRBV4-1 and TRBJ2-7; TRBD1 agrees at 8 bases. V shed 4 bases and J 0 bases; nucleotides not matched to a gene: 5. CDR3 size: 15 residues. Germline CDR1 MGHRA, CDR2 YSYEKL. The CDR3 bases are TGCGCCAGCAGCCTTCACGGACAGGGCTCCTACGAGCAGTACTTC. Translating it yields CASSLHGQGSYEQYF.

This rearrangement joins TRBV2 to TRBJ1-5, with D possibly being TRBD1 (5 bases). Trimming removed 4 bases at V and 0 bases at J, with 10 bases between. Germline loops: CDR1 SNHLY, CDR2 FYNNEI. This CDR3 contains 15 residues. CDR3: CASSGGTVSNQPQHF. In DNA form, the CDR3 reads TGTGCCAGCAGTGGGGGGACGGTTAGCAATCAGCCCCAGCATTTT.

The chain carries TRBV25-1 and TRBJ1-2; TRBD1 aligns across 7 bases. This CDR3 spans 13 amino acids. The V gene's germline CDR1 is MGHDK and CDR2 SYGVNS. The ends lost 3 bases at V and 4 bases at J; junction bases unmatched: 2. CDR3 sequence reads: CASSEGDSYGYTF. In DNA, the CDR3 is TGTGCCAGCAGTGAGGGGGACAGCTATGGCTACACCTTC.

The chain couples TRBV30 to TRBJ2-7; 8 bases fit TRBD1. Germline V CDR1 and CDR2: GTSNPN, SVGIG (reference sequence). The CDR3 runs 14 residues. The ends lost 4 bases at V and 3 bases at J; junction bases unmatched: 8. CDR3 in DNA: TGTGCCTGGACGCCCGGGACAGGATACTACGAGCAGTACTTC. Its translation: CAWTPGTGYYEQYF.